These T cell receptor beta chains were read from a single sample in a study of post-analysis software for immune sequencing data. Each CDR3 protein gets one entry after TCRdb re-called the PCR reads with MiXCR. The sample carries approximately 770,000 distinct CDR3 sequences, more than 45% recorded once. The sample taken for sequencing was blood. The receptors were sampled from a girl under 18 with multiple sclerosis. Both conserved end residues are part of each CDR3. Fields, in order: D gene, J gene, clone size, V gene, CDR3 DNA, CDR3 protein. A D gene is named only where the DNA matches it firmly. Some rows mark clone size as missing; the rest say once, few, many or name a class of expanded clone.

TRBD2,TRBJ2-1,once,TRBV30,TGTGCCTGGAGTATTGCTAGCGGGAGCGTCGCTCACTCCTACAATGAGCAGTTCTTC,CAWSIASGSVAHSYNEQFF
TRBD2,TRBJ2-7,few,TRBV29-1,TGCAGCGTTAGGGACTTCCAGCGGGAAGAGCAGTACTTC,CSVRDFQREEQYF
.,TRBJ2-7,.,TRBV29-1,TGCAGTTGCCGGAGGGTGGGGAACGAGCAGTACTTC,CSCRRVGNEQYF
TRBD1,TRBJ1-2,.,TRBV6-2/TRBV6-3,TGTGCCAGCAGTTCGCCGGGGACAGCTAACTATGGCTACACCTTC,CASSSPGTANYGYTF
.,TRBJ1-5,.,TRBV25-1,TGTGCCAGCAGTCCTATAGGCGGTAATCAGCCCCAGCATTTT,CASSPIGGNQPQHF
TRBD2,TRBJ2-7,few,TRBV2,TGTGCCAGCAGTGAGGAGGGACTAGCGGGAGTCTACGAGCAGTACTTC,CASSEEGLAGVYEQYF
.,TRBJ2-1,few,TRBV29-1,TGCAGCTCCAGGGAGAACTCCTACAATGAGCAGTTCTTC,CSSRENSYNEQFF
TRBD1,TRBJ2-1,.,TRBV7-9,TGTGCCAGCTTTGGGACAGAAAATGAGCAGTTCTTC,CASFGTENEQFF
.,TRBJ2-3,.,TRBV11-2,TGTGCCAGCAGCTTAGGGCCATTCCGGTATTTT,CASSLGPFRYF
.,TRBJ2-6,few,TRBV21-1,TGTGCCAGCAGCAGTGAGGGAACTGGGGCCAACGTCCTGACTTTC,CASSSEGTGANVLTF
TRBD1,TRBJ1-6,few,TRBV12-3/TRBV12-4,TGTGCCAGCAGTGCCAGGGGGCGCCGGTCAAATTCACCCCTCCACTTT,CASSARGRRSNSPLHF
TRBD2,TRBJ2-1,few,TRBV5-1,TGCGCCAGCAGCGGGCTAGCGGCAGGCAATGAGCAGTTCTTC,CASSGLAAGNEQFF
.,TRBJ1-6,.,TRBV7-9,TGTGCCAGCAGCAAGGACAGTTATAATTCACCCCTCCACTTT,CASSKDSYNSPLHF
.,TRBJ2-7,.,TRBV14,TGTGCCAGCAGCCAAGAATGGGCGGTGGCCAGTTCCTACGAGCAGTACTTC,CASSQEWAVASSYEQYF
.,TRBJ1-2,.,TRBV9,TGTGCCAGCAGCGCAACCTCTGGCTATGGCTACACCTTC,CASSATSGYGYTF
.,TRBJ2-7,few,TRBV4-3,TGCGCCAGCAGCCTGGCGTTAGGCCCCTACGAGCAGTACTTC,CASSLALGPYEQYF
.,TRBJ2-7,.,TRBV21-1,TGTGCCAGCAGCAAATCCCGGGACAGCTACGTGTTCGAGCAGTACTTC,CASSKSRDSYVFEQYF
.,TRBJ2-1,.,TRBV12-3/TRBV12-4,TGTGCCAGCAGGGACTCGAACGATTACAATGAGCAGTTCTTC,CASRDSNDYNEQFF
TRBD1,TRBJ2-1,.,TRBV6-2/TRBV6-3,TGTGCCAGCAGTCCGCGGGACAGGGACCATGAGCAGTTCTTC,CASSPRDRDHEQFF
TRBD2,TRBJ2-7,.,TRBV20-1,TGCAGTGCTAGTATAGCGGGAGTAGTATACGAGCAGTACTTC,CSASIAGVVYEQYF
.,TRBJ2-5,.,TRBV11-3,TGTGCCAGCAGCTTAGCCCGATCGGAGCAGTACTTC,CASSLARSEQYF
TRBD1,TRBJ2-5,few,TRBV24-1,TGTGCCACCAGCCCGGGACAGGGCGGTCCAGAGACCCAGTACTTC,CATSPGQGGPETQYF
TRBD1,TRBJ2-7,once,TRBV2,TGTGCCAGCAAGGGGACAGGGTTGGGGTCCTACGAGCAGTACTTC,CASKGTGLGSYEQYF
.,TRBJ2-7,.,TRBV5-4,TGTGCCAGCAGGGTTAATCTGGTGGGAGTGGAAGAGCAGTACTTC,CASRVNLVGVEEQYF
.,TRBJ2-1,.,TRBV6-6,TGTGCCAGCAGTCGCCCTAGGGAGGCAAGCTCCTACAATGAGCAGTTCTTC,CASSRPREASSYNEQFF
.,TRBJ2-1,.,TRBV12-3/TRBV12-4,TGTGCCAGCACCCAGGGGAGCTCCTACAATGAGCAGTTCTTC,CASTQGSSYNEQFF
TRBD1,TRBJ2-1,once,TRBV18,TGTGCCAGCTCCCTGGCCGGGACAGTCTACAATGAGCAGTTCTTC,CASSLAGTVYNEQFF